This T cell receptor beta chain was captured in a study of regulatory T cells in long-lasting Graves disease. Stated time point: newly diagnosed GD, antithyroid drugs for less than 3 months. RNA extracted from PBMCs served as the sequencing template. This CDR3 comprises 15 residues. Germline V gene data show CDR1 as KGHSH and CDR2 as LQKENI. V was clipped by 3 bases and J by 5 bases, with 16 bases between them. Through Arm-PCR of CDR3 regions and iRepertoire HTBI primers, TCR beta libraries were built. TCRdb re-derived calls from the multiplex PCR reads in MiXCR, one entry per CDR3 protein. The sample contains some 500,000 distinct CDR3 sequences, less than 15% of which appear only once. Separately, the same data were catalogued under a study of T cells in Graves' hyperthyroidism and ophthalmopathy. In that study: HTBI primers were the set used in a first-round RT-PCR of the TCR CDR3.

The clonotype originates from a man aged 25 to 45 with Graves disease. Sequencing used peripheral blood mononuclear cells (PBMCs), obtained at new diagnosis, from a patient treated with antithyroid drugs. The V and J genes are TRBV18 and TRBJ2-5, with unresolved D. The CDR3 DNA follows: TGTGCCAGCTCACCCCCCGGTACTCCGCAGGAGACCCAGTACTTC. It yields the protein CASSPPGTPQETQYF.